This is a list of T cell receptor beta chains from one sample in a study of a mutant IDH1 vaccine in newly diagnosed glioma. For these TCRs, the target antigens are not known. Measured with immunoSEQ multiplex PCR; TCRdb has only the in-frame clones, and not every one. Among tens of thousands of clones listed, 60% to 80% were seen once. Here the sequenced sample was PBMCs, taken from a glioma patient whose treatment included an IDH1 peptide vaccine. The receptors here all came from a man aged 30-40 years with glioma. Both conserved end residues are part of each CDR3. Fields, in order: D gene, clone size, V gene, J gene, CDR3 DNA, CDR3 protein. A D gene is named only where the DNA matches it firmly. Where a row states a size, it is once, few, many or the class of an expanded clone; other rows omit it.

d_gene: TRBD1; abundance: NA; v_gene: TRBV5-6; j_gene: TRBJ2-7; CDR3nt: TGTGCCAGCAGCTTGGCCCACGGACAGGCCCCCTACGAGCAGTACTTC; CDR3aa: CASSLAHGQAPYEQYF
d_gene: NA; abundance: NA; v_gene: TRBV7-7; j_gene: TRBJ2-7; CDR3nt: TGTGCCAGCAGCTTAAGCCCGGAAAAGGAGCAGTACTTC; CDR3aa: CASSLSPEKEQYF
d_gene: NA; abundance: NA; v_gene: TRBV14; j_gene: TRBJ1-1; CDR3nt: TGTGCCAGCAGCCAGAGCTCCTGGGGTAATGAAGCTTTCTTT; CDR3aa: CASSQSSWGNEAFF
d_gene: NA; abundance: NA; v_gene: TRBV5-4; j_gene: TRBJ2-5; CDR3nt: TGTGCCAGCAGCGGGACCGGTAATCAAGAGACCCAGTACTTC; CDR3aa: CASSGTGNQETQYF
d_gene: NA; abundance: NA; v_gene: TRBV6-5; j_gene: TRBJ1-5; CDR3nt: TGTGCCAGCAGCCTAACGCAAGGGCTACAGCCCCAGCATTTT; CDR3aa: CASSLTQGLQPQHF
d_gene: TRBD1; abundance: NA; v_gene: TRBV5-6; j_gene: TRBJ1-4; CDR3nt: TGTGCCAGCAGCTTGGTATCAGGGGGTCGTGAAAAACTGTTTTTT; CDR3aa: CASSLVSGGREKLFF
d_gene: TRBD2; abundance: NA; v_gene: TRBV4-2; j_gene: TRBJ2-1; CDR3nt: TGTGCCAGCAGCCAAGACTGGCGGGGGGTCAATGAGCAGTTCTTC; CDR3aa: CASSQDWRGVNEQFF
d_gene: NA; abundance: NA; v_gene: TRBV6-1; j_gene: TRBJ1-4; CDR3nt: TGTGCCAGCAGTGAAGAGGAACAGGGCACGGTGTTTTTT; CDR3aa: CASSEEEQGTVFF
d_gene: TRBD1; abundance: once; v_gene: TRBV7-6; j_gene: TRBJ1-2; CDR3nt: TGTGCCAGCAGTCGAGAGAGGGGGCCAGGGACTGGTGGCTACACCTTC; CDR3aa: CASSRERGPGTGGYTF
d_gene: TRBD2; abundance: NA; v_gene: TRBV4-1; j_gene: TRBJ2-7; CDR3nt: TGCGCCAGCAGCCAAGCAATAGCGGGGGGCAATTTCGAGCAGTACTTC; CDR3aa: CASSQAIAGGNFEQYF
d_gene: TRBD2; abundance: NA; v_gene: TRBV6-4; j_gene: TRBJ2-1; CDR3nt: TGTGCCAGCAGTGAATTGGGACTAGCGGAACCGGGGGGAAATGAGCAGTTCTTC; CDR3aa: CASSELGLAEPGGNEQFF
d_gene: NA; abundance: NA; v_gene: TRBV25-1; j_gene: TRBJ1-2; CDR3nt: TGTGCCAGCAGTGAATTGAGGGGCGCGGACTATGGCTACACCTTC; CDR3aa: CASSELRGADYGYTF
d_gene: TRBD1; abundance: NA; v_gene: TRBV19; j_gene: TRBJ1-5; CDR3nt: TGTGCCAGTAGTATAGAGGGGACAGGTTATCAGCCCCAGCATTTT; CDR3aa: CASSIEGTGYQPQHF
d_gene: TRBD1; abundance: NA; v_gene: TRBV11-2; j_gene: TRBJ2-7; CDR3nt: TGTGCCAGCAGCTTAGCGGACAGGGTCCACGAGCAGTACTTC; CDR3aa: CASSLADRVHEQYF
d_gene: TRBD1; abundance: once; v_gene: TRBV5-1; j_gene: TRBJ1-5; CDR3nt: TGCGCCAGCAGCCCAGGGGGGGTGGGGCAGCCCCAGCATTTT; CDR3aa: CASSPGGVGQPQHF
d_gene: TRBD1; abundance: NA; v_gene: TRBV5-1; j_gene: TRBJ2-5; CDR3nt: TGCGCCAGCAGTTTGGCGGCAGGGGGGACCCAGTACTTC; CDR3aa: CASSLAAGGTQYF
d_gene: TRBD2; abundance: NA; v_gene: TRBV7-2; j_gene: TRBJ2-7; CDR3nt: TGTGCCAGCAGCTTAGAAGCACTTGGTGGCGGGGGGGCCTACGAGCAGTACTTC; CDR3aa: CASSLEALGGGGAYEQYF
d_gene: NA; abundance: NA; v_gene: TRBV29-1; j_gene: TRBJ2-7; CDR3nt: TGCAGCGTTGAAGTGAGCAGGGTAAGAAACGAGCAGTACTTC; CDR3aa: CSVEVSRVRNEQYF
d_gene: NA; abundance: once; v_gene: TRBV5-1; j_gene: TRBJ2-7; CDR3nt: TGCGCCAGCAGGGAGGACAGTGACTACGAGCAGTACTTC; CDR3aa: CASREDSDYEQYF
d_gene: NA; abundance: NA; v_gene: TRBV4-1; j_gene: TRBJ1-3; CDR3nt: TGCGCCAGCAGCCAAAATACGGGACCTGGAAACACCATATATTTT; CDR3aa: CASSQNTGPGNTIYF
d_gene: TRBD2; abundance: NA; v_gene: TRBV5-4; j_gene: TRBJ2-5; CDR3nt: TGTGCCAGCAGAAGAGTAGCGGGGGGGCAAGAGACCCAGTACTTC; CDR3aa: CASRRVAGGQETQYF
d_gene: NA; abundance: NA; v_gene: TRBV30; j_gene: TRBJ2-1; CDR3nt: TGTGCCTGGAGTGTTAACGGACCGGGTGAGCAGTTCTTC; CDR3aa: CAWSVNGPGEQFF
d_gene: TRBD2; abundance: NA; v_gene: TRBV2; j_gene: TRBJ2-1; CDR3nt: TGTGCCAGCAGCTCGCTCATGACTAGCGGGAGGGCCGTTGAGCAGTTCTTC; CDR3aa: CASSSLMTSGRAVEQFF